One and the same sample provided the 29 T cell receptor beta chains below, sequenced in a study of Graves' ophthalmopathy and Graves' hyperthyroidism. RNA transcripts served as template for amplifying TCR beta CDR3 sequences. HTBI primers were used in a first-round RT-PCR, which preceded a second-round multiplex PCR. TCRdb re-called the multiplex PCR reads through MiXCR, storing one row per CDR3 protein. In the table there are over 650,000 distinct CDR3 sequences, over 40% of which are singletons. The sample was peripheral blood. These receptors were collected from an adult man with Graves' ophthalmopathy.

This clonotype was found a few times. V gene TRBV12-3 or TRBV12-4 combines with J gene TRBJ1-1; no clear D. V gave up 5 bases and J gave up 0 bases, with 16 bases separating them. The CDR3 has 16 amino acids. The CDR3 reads CASSEVGWHLNTEAFF. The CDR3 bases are TGTGCCAGCAGTGAAGTGGGGTGGCATCTGAACACTGAAGCTTTCTTT.

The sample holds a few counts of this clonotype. CDR3 loop: CSVGAVTDTQYF. In DNA form, the CDR3 reads TGCAGCGTTGGGGCAGTCACAGATACGCAGTATTTT. The chain carries TRBV29-1 and TRBJ2-3; D call uncertain. Germline CDR1 is SQVTM and CDR2 is ANQGSEA. Trimming took off 4 bases at V and 2 bases at J, with 7 bases between the two ends. The CDR3 is made up of 12 amino acids.

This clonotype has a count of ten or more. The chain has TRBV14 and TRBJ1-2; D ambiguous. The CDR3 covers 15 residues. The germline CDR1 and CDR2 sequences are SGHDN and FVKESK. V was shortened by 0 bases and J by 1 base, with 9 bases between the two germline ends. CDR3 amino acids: CASSQEYGSNYGYTF. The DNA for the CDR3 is TGTGCCAGCAGCCAAGAATACGGCAGTAACTATGGCTACACCTTC.

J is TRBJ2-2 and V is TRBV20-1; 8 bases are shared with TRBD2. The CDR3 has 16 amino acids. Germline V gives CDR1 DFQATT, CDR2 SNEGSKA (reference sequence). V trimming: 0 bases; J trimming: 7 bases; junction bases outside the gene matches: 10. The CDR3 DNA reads TGCAGTGCTAGAGATCGGGGGGGAGGGTGGATCGGGGAGCTGTTTTTT. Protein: CSARDRGGGWIGELFF.

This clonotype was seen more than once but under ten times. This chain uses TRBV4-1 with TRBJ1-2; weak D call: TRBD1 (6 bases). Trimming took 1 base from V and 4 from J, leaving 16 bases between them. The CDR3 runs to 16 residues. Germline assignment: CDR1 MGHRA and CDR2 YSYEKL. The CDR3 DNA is TGCGCCAGCAGCCAAGGCGGGCAGGGAGGGGGCTATGGCTACACCTTC. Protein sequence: CASSQGGQGGGYGYTF.

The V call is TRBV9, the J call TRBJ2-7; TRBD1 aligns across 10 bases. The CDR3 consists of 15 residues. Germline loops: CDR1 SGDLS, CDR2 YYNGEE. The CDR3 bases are TGTGCTAGTGCCGGGGGCGGGACAGGGGTCTGGGAGCAGTACTTC. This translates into CASAGGGTGVWEQYF.

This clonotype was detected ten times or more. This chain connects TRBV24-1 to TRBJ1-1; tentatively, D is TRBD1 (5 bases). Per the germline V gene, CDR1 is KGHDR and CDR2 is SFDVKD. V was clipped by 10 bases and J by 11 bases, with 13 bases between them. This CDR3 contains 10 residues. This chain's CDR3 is CATPRTRAFF. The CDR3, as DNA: TGTGCCACTCCCAGGACACGGGCTTTCTTT.

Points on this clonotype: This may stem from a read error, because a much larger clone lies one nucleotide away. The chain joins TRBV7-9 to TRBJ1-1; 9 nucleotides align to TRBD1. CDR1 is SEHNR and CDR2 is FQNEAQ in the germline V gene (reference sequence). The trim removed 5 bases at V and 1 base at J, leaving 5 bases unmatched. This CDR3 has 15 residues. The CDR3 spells CASSPQGQGNTEAFF. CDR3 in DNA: TGTGCCAGCAGCCCGCAGGGACAGGGGAACACTGAAGCTTTCTTT.

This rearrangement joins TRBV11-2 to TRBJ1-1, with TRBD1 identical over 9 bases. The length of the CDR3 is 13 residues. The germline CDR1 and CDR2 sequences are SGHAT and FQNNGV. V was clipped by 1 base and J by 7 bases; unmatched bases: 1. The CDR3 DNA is TGTGCCAGCAGCTTAGGACAGGGGGATGAAGCTTTCTTT. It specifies CASSLGQGDEAFF.

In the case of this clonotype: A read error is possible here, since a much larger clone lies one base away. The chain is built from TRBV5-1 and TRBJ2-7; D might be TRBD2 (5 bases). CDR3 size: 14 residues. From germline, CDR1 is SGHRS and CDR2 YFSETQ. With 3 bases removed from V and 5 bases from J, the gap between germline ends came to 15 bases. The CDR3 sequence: CASSSSLTGNEQYF. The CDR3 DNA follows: TGCGCCAGCAGCTCGAGTTTAACGGGGAACGAGCAGTACTTC.

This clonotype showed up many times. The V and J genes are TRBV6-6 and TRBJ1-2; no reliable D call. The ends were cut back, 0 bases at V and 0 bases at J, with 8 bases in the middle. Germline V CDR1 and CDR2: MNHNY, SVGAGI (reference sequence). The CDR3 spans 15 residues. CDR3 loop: CASSYSREANYGYTF. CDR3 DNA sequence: TGTGCCAGCAGTTACTCGCGGGAAGCTAACTATGGCTACACCTTC.

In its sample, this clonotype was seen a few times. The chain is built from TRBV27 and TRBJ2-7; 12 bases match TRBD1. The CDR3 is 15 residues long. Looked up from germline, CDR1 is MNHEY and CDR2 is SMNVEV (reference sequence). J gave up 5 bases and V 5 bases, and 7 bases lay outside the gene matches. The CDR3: CASSTLGTGGDEQYF. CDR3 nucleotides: TGTGCCAGCAGTACCCTCGGGACAGGGGGCGACGAGCAGTACTTC.

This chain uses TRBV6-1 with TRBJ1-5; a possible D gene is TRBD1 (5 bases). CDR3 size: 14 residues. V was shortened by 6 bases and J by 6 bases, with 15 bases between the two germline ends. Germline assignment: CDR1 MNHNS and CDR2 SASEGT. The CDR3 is CASSPGGGSQPQHF. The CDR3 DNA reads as TGTGCCAGCAGCCCCGGGGGGGGTAGTCAGCCCCAGCATTTT.

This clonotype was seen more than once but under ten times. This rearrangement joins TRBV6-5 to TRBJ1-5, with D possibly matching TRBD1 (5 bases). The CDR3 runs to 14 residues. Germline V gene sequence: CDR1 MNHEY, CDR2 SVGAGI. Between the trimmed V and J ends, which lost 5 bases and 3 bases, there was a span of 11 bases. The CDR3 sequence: CASSNRDSNQPQHF. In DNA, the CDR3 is TGTGCCAGCAGTAACCGGGACTCCAATCAGCCCCAGCATTTT.

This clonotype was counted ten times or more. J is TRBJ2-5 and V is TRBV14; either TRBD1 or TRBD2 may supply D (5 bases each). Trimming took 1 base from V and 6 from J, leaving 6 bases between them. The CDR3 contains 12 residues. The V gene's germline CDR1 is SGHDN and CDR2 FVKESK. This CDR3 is CASSQGGKTQYF. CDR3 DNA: TGTGCCAGCAGCCAAGGGGGGAAGACCCAGTACTTC. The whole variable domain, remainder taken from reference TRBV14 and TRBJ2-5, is EAGVTQFPSHSVIEKGQTVTLRCDPISGHDNLYWYRRVMGKEIKFLLHFVKESKQDESGMPNNRFLAERTGGTYSTLKVQPAELEDSGVYFCASSQGGKTQYFGPGTRLLVL.

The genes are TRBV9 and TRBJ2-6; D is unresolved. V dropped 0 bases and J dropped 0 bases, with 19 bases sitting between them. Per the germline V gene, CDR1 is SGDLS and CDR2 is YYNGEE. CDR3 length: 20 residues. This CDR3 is CASSVGPAAVKASGANVLTF. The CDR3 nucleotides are TGTGCCAGCAGCGTAGGCCCCGCCGCCGTGAAAGCCTCTGGGGCCAACGTCCTGACTTTC.

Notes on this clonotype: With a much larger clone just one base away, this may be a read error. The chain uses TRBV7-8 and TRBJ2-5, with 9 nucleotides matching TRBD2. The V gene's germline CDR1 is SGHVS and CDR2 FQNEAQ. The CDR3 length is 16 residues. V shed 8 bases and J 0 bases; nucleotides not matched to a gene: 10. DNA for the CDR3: TGTGCCAGCGGCCACACGGGACTAGCCAACCAAGAGACCCAGTACTTC. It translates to CASGHTGLANQETQYF.

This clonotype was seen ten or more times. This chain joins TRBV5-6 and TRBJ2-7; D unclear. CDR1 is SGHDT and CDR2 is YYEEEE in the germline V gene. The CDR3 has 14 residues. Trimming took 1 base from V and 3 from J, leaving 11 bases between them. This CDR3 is CASSLRSLVYEQYF. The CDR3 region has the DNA TGTGCCAGCAGCTTGCGGTCCCTTGTCTACGAGCAGTACTTC. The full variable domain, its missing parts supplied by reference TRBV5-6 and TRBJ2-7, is DAGVTQSPTHLIKTRGQQVTLRCSPKSGHDTVSWYQQALGQGPQFIFQYYEEEERQRGNFPDRFSGHQFPNYSSELNVNALLLGDSALYLCASSLRSLVYEQYFGPGTRLTVT.

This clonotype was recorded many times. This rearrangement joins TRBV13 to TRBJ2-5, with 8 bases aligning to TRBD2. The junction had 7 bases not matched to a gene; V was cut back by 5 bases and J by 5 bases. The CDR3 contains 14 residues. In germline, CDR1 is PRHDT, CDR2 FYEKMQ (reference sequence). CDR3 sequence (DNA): TGTGCCAGCAGCAGAGCGGGAGCGGTTGAGACCCAGTACTTC. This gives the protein CASSRAGAVETQYF.

The CDR3 DNA is TGTGCCAGCAGCTATTACAGGGACGAGCAGTACTTC. It encodes CASSYYRDEQYF. This chain uses TRBV7-2 with TRBJ2-7; a possible D gene is TRBD1 (6 bases). From germline, CDR1 is SGHTA and CDR2 FQGNSA. The CDR3 length is 12 residues. V gave up 4 bases and J gave up 5 bases, with 9 bases separating them.

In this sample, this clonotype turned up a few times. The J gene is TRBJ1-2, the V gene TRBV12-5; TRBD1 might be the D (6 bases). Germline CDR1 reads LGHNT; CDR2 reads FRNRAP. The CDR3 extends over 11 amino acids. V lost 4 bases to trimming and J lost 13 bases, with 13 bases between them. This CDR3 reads CASGWGWGLTF. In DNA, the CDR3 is TGTGCTAGTGGTTGGGGGTGGGGGCTCACCTTC. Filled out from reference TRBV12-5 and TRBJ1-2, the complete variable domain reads DARVTQTPRHKVTEMGQEVTMRCQPILGHNTVFWYRQTMMQGLELLAYFRNRAPLDDSGMPKDRFSAEMPDATLATLKIQPSEPRDSAVYFCASGWGWGLTFGSGTRLTVV.

The CDR3 DNA reads as TGTGCCAGCAGCCCCCAATCAGGTCCGGCCTACGAGCAGTACTTC. Protein: CASSPQSGPAYEQYF. The V gene is TRBV7-2, the J gene TRBJ2-7; D is undetermined. The CDR3 spans 15 residues. Trimming cost V 5 bases and J 2 bases, with 16 bases left between them. In germline, CDR1 is SGHTA, CDR2 FQGNSA.

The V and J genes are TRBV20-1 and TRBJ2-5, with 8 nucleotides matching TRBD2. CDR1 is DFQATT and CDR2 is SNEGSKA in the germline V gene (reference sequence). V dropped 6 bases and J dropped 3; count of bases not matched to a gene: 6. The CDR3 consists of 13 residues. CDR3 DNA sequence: TGCAGTGCCGTAGCGGGACTGGAAGAGACCCAGTACTTC. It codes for CSAVAGLEETQYF.

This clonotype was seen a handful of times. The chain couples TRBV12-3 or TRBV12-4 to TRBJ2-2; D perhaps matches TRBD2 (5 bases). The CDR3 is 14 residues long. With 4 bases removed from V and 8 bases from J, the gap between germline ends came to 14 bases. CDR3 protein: CASSSHTSPGELFF. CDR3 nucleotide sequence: TGTGCCAGCAGTTCACACACTAGTCCAGGGGAGCTGTTTTTT.

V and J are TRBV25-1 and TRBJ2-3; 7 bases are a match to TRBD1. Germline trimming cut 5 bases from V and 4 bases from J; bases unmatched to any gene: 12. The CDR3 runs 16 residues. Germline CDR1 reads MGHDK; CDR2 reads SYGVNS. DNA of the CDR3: TGTGCCAGCAGTCTGCCCGACAGGGTTGTGGCAGATACGCAGTATTTT. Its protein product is CASSLPDRVVADTQYF.

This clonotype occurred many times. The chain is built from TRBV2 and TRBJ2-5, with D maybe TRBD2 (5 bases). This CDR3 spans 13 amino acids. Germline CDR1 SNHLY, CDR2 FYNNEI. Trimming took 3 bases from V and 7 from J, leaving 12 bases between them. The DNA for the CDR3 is TGTGCCAGCAGTGAGAACGCGCGGGTGACCCAGTACTTC. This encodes CASSENARVTQYF.

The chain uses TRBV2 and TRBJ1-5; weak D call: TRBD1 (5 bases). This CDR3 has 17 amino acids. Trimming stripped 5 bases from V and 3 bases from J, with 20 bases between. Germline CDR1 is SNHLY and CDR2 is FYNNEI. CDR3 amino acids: CASSFSGGSTTNQPQHF. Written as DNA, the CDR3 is TGTGCCAGCAGTTTCTCGGGGGGGAGTACTACCAATCAGCCCCAGCATTTT.

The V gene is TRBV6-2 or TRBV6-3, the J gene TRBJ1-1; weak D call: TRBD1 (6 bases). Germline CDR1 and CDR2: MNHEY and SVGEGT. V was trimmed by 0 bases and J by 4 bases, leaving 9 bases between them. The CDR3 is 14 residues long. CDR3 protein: CASSYSTGSTEAFF. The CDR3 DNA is TGTGCCAGCAGTTACTCGACAGGAAGCACTGAAGCTTTCTTT.

The CDR3 DNA reads TGTGCCAGCAGGGAACAGGGGGCGGGAGAGTACACTGAAGCTTTCTTT. It translates to CASREQGAGEYTEAFF. The rearrangement links TRBV11-2 to TRBJ1-1; TRBD1 matches at 9 bases. This CDR3 region has 16 residues. Unmatched junction bases numbered 11, after V lost 6 bases and J lost 3 bases. Germline V gives CDR1 SGHAT, CDR2 FQNNGV. Complete variable domain (other parts from reference TRBV11-2 and TRBJ1-1): EAGVAQSPRYKIIEKRQSVAFWCNPISGHATLYWYQQILGQGPKLLIQFQNNGVVDDSQLPKDRFSAERLKGVDSTLKIQPAKLEDSAVYLCASREQGAGEYTEAFFGQGTRLTVV.